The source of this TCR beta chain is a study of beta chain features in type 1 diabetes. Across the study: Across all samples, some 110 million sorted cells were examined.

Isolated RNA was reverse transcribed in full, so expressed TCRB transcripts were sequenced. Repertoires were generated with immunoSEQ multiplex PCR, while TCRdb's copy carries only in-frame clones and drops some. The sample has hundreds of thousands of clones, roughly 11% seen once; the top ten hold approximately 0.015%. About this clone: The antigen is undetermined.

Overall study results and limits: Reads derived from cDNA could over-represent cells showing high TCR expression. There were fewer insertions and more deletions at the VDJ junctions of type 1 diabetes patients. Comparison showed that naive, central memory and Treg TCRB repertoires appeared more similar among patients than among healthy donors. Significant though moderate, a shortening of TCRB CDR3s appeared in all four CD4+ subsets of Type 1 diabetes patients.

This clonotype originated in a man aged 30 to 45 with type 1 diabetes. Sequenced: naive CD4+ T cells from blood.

CDR3 region: CASSLGGNTGELFF. CDR3 bases: TGTGCCAGCAGCTTGGGAGGGAACACCGGGGAGCTGTTTTTT. The V gene is TRBV5-4, the J gene TRBJ2-2; D is uncertain. The CDR3 is 14 amino acids. Trimming left V 0 bases short and J 1 base short, with 4 bases between. Germline CDR1 reads SGHNT; CDR2 reads YYREEE (reference sequence).